The clone carrying this T cell receptor beta chain was recorded a few times. With iRepertoire HTBI primers and Arm-PCR of CDR3 regions, TCR beta libraries were built. TCRdb itself ran the multiplex PCR reads through MiXCR, one entry per CDR3 protein. The sample carries roughly 500,000 distinct CDR3 sequences, around 12% recorded once. The data derive from a study of regulatory T cells in long-lasting Graves disease. Specified time point: newly diagnosed GD, antithyroid drugs for less than 3 months. PBMC-extracted RNA yielded the TCR library. Patients of an endocrinology department in Xi'an, China, were included. CDR1 is SNHLY, CDR2 FYNNEI, per germline. The CDR3 is made up of 13 amino acids. The ends lost 7 bases at V and 8 bases at J; junction bases unmatched: 8. These data are also associated with another study on T cells in Graves' hyperthyroidism and ophthalmopathy.

Sequencing used peripheral blood mononuclear cells (PBMCs), obtained at new diagnosis, from a patient treated with antithyroid drugs. The TCR comes from a woman between 25 and 40 years old with Graves disease. The rearrangement links TRBV2 to TRBJ1-2; TRBD1 matches at 9 bases. CDR3 sequence (DNA): TGTGCCAGCACCCTAGAGACAGGGGGAGGCTACACCTTC. Encoded protein: CASTLETGGGYTF.